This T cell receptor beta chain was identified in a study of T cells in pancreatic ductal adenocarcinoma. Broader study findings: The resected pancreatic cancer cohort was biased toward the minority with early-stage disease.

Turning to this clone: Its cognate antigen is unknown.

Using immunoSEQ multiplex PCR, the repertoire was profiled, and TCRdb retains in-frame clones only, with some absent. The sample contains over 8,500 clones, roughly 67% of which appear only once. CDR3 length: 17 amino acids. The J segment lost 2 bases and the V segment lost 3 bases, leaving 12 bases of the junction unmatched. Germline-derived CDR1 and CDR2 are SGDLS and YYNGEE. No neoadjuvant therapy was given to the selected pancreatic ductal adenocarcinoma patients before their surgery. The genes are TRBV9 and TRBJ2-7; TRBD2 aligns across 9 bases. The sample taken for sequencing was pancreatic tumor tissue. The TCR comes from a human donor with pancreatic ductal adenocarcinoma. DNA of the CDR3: TGTGCCAGCAGCGCGGGCGGGAGGGCTTACAGCGCCTACGAGCAGTACTTC. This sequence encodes CASSAGGRAYSAYEQYF.